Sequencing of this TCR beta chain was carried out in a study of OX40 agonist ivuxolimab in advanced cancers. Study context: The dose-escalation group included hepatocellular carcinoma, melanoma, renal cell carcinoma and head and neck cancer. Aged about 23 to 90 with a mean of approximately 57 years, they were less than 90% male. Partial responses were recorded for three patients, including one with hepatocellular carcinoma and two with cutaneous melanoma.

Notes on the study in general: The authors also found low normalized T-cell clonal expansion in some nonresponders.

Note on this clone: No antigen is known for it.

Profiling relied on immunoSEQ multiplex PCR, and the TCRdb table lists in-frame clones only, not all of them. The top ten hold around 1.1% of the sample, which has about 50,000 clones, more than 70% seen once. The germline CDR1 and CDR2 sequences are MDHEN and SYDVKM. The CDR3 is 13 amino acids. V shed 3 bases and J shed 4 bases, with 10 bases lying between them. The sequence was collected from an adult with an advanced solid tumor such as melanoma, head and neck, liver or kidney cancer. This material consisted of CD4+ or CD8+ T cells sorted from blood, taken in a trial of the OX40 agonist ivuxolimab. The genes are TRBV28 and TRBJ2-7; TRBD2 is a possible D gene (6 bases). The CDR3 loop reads CASSFGGVYEQYF. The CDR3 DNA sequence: TGTGCCAGCAGTTTTGGAGGGGTTTACGAGCAGTACTTC.